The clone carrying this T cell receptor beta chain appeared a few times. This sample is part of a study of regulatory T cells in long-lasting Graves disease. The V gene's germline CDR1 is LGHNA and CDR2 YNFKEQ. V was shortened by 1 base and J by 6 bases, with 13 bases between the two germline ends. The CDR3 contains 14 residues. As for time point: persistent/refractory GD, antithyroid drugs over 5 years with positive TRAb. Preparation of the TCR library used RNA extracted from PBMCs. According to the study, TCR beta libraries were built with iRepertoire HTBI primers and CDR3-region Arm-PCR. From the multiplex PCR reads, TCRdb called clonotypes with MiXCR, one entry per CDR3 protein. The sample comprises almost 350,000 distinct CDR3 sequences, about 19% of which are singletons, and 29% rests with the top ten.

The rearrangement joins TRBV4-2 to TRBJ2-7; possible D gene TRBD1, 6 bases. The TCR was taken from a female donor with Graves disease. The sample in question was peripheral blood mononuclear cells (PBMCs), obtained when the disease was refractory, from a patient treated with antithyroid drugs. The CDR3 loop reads CASSQGTTGTEQYF. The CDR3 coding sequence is TGTGCCAGCAGCCAAGGGACGACAGGTACCGAGCAGTACTTC.